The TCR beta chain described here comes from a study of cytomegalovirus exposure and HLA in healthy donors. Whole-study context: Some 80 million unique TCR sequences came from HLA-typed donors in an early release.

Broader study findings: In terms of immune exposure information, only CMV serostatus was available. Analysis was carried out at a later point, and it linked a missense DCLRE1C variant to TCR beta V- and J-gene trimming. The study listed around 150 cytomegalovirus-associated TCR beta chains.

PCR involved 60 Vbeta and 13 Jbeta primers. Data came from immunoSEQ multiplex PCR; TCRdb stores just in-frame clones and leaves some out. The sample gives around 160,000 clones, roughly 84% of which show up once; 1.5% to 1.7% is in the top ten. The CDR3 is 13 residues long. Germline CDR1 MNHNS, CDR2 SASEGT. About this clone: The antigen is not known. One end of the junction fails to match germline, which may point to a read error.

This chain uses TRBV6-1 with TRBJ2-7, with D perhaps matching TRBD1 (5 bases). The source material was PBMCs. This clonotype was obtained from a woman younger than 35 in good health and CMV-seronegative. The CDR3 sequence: CASSVREKTGLDF. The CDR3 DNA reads TGTGCCAGCAGTGTCAGAGAAAAAACAGGTCTGGACTTC.